The sequence of this TCR beta chain was determined in a study of blood T cell repertoires in COVID-19. Profiling relied on immunoSEQ multiplex PCR, and the TCRdb table lists in-frame clones only, not all of them. The repertoire has 220,000 or so clones, more than 65% of them found once; the top ten carry around 3%. CDR1 SGHNT and CDR2 YYREEE come from the germline V gene (reference sequence). The V and J ends lost 5 bases and 1 base, in that order; junction bases with no gene match: 2. This CDR3 region has 14 residues. This TCR derives from a woman in her 30s who had recovered from COVID-19. This sequence joins TRBV5-4 and TRBJ1-1; 10 positions agree with TRBD1. Sequencing input: peripheral blood. The CDR3 here is CASRGQGSNTEAFF. In DNA, the CDR3 is TGTGCCAGCAGGGGACAGGGGTCGAACACTGAAGCTTTCTTT.